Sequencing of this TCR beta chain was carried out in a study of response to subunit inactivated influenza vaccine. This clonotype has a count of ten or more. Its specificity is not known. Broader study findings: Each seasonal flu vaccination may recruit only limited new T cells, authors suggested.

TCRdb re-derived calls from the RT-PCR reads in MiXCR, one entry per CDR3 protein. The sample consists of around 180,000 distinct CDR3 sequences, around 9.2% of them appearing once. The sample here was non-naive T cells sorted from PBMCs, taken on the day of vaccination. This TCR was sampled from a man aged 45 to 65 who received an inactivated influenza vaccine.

The CDR3 is CASSQRDQETQYF. Written as DNA, the CDR3 is TGCGCCAGCAGCCAGCGGGACCAAGAGACCCAGTACTTC. The rearrangement joins TRBV4-1 to TRBJ2-5, with D perhaps TRBD2 (5 bases). V lost 3 bases and J lost 0, with 5 bases in between. Germline lookup yields CDR1 MGHRA and CDR2 YSYEKL. The CDR3 totals 13 residues.